The 5 T cell receptor beta chains below come from one sample, sequenced in a study of control samples from healthy donors and cancer patients. The data were produced by immunoSEQ multiplex PCR, yet TCRdb's version contains in-frame clones alone and is incomplete. The sample has 150,000 to 200,000 clones, around 94% seen once. The sequenced sample was blood. The receptors derive from a woman aged 18-30 years in good health.

The gene calls are TRBV25-1 and TRBJ1-5; no definite D call. V was shortened by 2 bases and J by 3 bases, with 11 bases between the two germline ends. The CDR3 has 15 amino acids. Germline CDR1 is MGHDK and CDR2 is SYGVNS. This CDR3 reads CASSEPGPHNQPQHF. Here the CDR3 DNA reads TGTGCCAGCAGTGAACCCGGCCCCCACAATCAGCCCCAGCATTTT.

The V and J genes are TRBV7-9 and TRBJ2-1; 9 positions agree with TRBD1. The length of the CDR3 is 15 residues. Losses at the gene ends were 5 bases for V and 7 bases for J; bases not matched to a gene: 9. The germline gives CDR1 SEHNR, CDR2 FQNEAQ (reference sequence). This CDR3 reads CASSARDRVVNEQFF. The CDR3 DNA follows: TGTGCCAGCAGCGCTCGGGACAGGGTTGTAAATGAGCAGTTCTTC.

V gene TRBV15 combines with J gene TRBJ2-3, with D tentatively TRBD2 (6 bases). This CDR3 comprises 13 residues. Germline lookup yields CDR1 LNHNV and CDR2 YYDKDF (reference sequence). V was cut by 4 bases and J by 4 bases, with 9 bases left in between. The CDR3 loop is CATSMGGSDTQYF. DNA for the CDR3: TGTGCCACCAGCATGGGGGGATCAGATACGCAGTATTTT.

V gene TRBV27 combines with J gene TRBJ1-2; D is uncertain. Trimming shortened V by 7 bases and J by 8 bases, and 14 bases separated the two germline ends. The germline CDR1 and CDR2 sequences are MNHEY and SMNVEV (reference sequence). The CDR3 covers 12 residues. The CDR3 DNA reads as TGTGCCAGCATGAGGAGGGAGGGAGGCTACACCTTC. This encodes CASMRREGGYTF.

The V and J genes are TRBV7-6 and TRBJ1-1; a weak D match, TRBD1 (5 bases). V was pared by 0 bases and J by 1 base, with 9 bases between. Germline assignment: CDR1 SGHVS and CDR2 FNYEAQ. This CDR3 is built from 15 residues. Here the CDR3 reads CASSLAGEGNTEAFF. The DNA of the CDR3 is TGTGCCAGCAGCTTAGCAGGGGAGGGGAACACTGAAGCTTTCTTT.